This T cell receptor beta chain was observed in a study of beta chain features in type 1 diabetes (dated by TCRdb to 2016 to 2019). As for the study more broadly: Mean age, gender distribution, total cell number and subset yield were not different between patients and healthy donors. Across all samples, some 110,000,000 sorted cells were examined, and cell number per subset correlated strongly with RNA yield. The study compared the TCRB repertoires of sorted circulating CD4+ T cell subsets in recently diagnosed type 1 diabetes patients with those in matched healthy donors. Regulatory and stem cell-like memory subsets were obtained from only 8 patients and roughly 8 healthy donors, while naive and central memory subsets were obtained from all 28 donors.

The entire isolated RNA was reverse transcribed using the High Capacity cDNA Reverse Transcription Kit, and thus expressed TCRB transcripts were sequenced. Naive, central memory and regulatory T cell samples underwent deep immunoSEQ sequencing, averaging about 3.57 million total reads per sample. After sorted cells were lysed in RLT buffer, RNA was extracted with DNase-treated RNeasy Micro or Mini kits, with the choice depending on cell number. To prevent cross-contamination, every cell subset was processed on its own, while patient and healthy donor samples were processed together. Using the immunoSEQ multiplex PCR, TCRB sequences were amplified from cDNA into 87-bp fragments spanning the CDR3 region. Amplicons were sequenced on the Illumina HiSeq platform. For the original study's pipeline: PCR bias was corrected computationally using synthetic template baselines, and reads within Hamming distance 2 were collapsed, with unmergeable singletons discarded. Reads were aligned against IMGT to assign V, D and J genes, CDR3 length and insertions or deletions at six rearrangement sites. Within each subset, clonotype counts were normalized to sorted cell number, and only after that were true diversity and Gini coefficients computed with the tcR R package. The overlap coefficient, calculated on TCRB nucleotide sequences, was used to quantify repertoire sharing. Out-of-frame TCRB sequences from naive cells were analyzed as a proxy for the pre-selection repertoire. TCRdb provides this immuneACCESS table in a form limited to in-frame rearrangements. Some clones are lacking; in checked studies, under half of them reflect an unresolved V gene, and why the rest are absent is not known. That table gives V, J and clone size, and the DNA gave D and trimming. The sample has 200,000 to 300,000 clones on record, 68% of them singletons. Approximately 0.05% of the sample goes to the ten largest clones.

The CDR3 measures 17 amino acids from cysteine to phenylalanine. The CDR3 DNA has 51 bases and is translated from base 1. Via the germline V gene, CDR1 is MDHEN and CDR2 SYDVKM. Relative to germline, V is 3 bases shorter and J is 0 bases shorter, with 15 bases between their ends. A single peripheral blood draw of around 0.11 L on average was collected from each donor into heparinised tubes. Using a panel that included CD45RO, CCR7, CD25, CD127, CD95 and CD27, naive, central memory, regulatory and stem cell-like memory CD4+ T cells were sorted on a BD FACSAria II. A purity above 98% was achieved for all sorted populations. PBMCs were isolated right away by Lymphoprep density gradient centrifugation and were stained directly, without culture. Samples were stained and sorted in pairs, with one healthy donor and one patient per experiment, so that batch effects were minimized. What the work shows at the level of the full study, not this receptor alone: Because the HLA sub-analyses included only small numbers of individuals, any influence of HLA type on TCRB rearrangement was left unresolved. PCR might favor shorter templates, but patient and control samples were amplified and corrected together, so any skew would affect both groups equally. Sequencing cDNA rather than genomic DNA could over-represent highly expressing activated cells, although activation and CD3 levels did not differ between groups. At VDJ recombination sites, patients with type 1 diabetes made fewer insertions and deleted more nucleotides, a pattern implying thymic rearrangement abnormalities. Type 1 diabetes patients showed a moderate but significant shortening of TCRB CDR3 length in all four CD4+ subsets. Naive, central memory and regulatory TCRB repertoires appeared more similar among patients than among healthy donors.

For this clone: Its recognized antigen is unknown. Base qualities are missing; no much larger clone stands one base away.

Sequenced sample: naive CD4+ T cells from blood. The meaning of the sample's cell subset or site label: true naive CD4+ T cells. This receptor was identified in a man under 40 in good health. The V and J segments used are TRBV28 and TRBJ2-1, with no D gene named confidently. The CDR3 region: CASSLSFLRGSYNEQFF. The base sequence is TGTGCCAGCAGTTTGTCATTTCTGCGAGGCTCCTACAATGAGCAGTTCTTC.